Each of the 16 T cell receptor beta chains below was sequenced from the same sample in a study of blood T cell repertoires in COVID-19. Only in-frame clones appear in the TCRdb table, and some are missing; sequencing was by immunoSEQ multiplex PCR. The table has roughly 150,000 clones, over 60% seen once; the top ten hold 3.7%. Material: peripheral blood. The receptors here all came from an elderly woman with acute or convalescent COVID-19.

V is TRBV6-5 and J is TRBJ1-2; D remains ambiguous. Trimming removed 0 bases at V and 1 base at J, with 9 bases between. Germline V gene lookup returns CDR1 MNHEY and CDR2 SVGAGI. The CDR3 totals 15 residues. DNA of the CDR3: TGTGCCAGCAGTTACTCAGGAGGACTTAACTATGGCTACACCTTC. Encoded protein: CASSYSGGLNYGYTF.

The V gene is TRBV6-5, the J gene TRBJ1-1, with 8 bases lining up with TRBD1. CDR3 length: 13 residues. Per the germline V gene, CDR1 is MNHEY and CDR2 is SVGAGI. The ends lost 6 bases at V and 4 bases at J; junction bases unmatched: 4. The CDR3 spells CASRRGQGTEAFF. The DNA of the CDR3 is TGTGCCAGCAGGAGAGGACAGGGCACTGAAGCTTTCTTT.

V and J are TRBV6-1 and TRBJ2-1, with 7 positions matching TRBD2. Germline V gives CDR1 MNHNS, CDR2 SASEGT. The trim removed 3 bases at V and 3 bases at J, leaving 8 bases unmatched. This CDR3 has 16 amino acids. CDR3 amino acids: CASSERGLTFYNEQFF. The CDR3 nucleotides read TGTGCCAGCAGTGAGCGGGGACTAACCTTCTACAATGAGCAGTTCTTC.

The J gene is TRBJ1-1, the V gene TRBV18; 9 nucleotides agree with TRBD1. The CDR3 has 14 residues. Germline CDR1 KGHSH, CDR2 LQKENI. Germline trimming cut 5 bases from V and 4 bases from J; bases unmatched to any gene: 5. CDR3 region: CASSSVTGGTEAFF. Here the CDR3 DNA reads TGTGCCAGCTCATCAGTGACAGGGGGCACTGAAGCTTTCTTT.

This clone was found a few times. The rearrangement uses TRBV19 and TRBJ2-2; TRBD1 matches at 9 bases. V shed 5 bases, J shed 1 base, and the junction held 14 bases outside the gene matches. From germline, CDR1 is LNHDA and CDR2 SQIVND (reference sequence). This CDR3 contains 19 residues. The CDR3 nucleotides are TGTGCCAGTAGTCATAAGGACAGGGGCGAACTTAGGAACACCGGGGAGCTGTTTTTT. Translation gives CASSHKDRGELRNTGELFF.

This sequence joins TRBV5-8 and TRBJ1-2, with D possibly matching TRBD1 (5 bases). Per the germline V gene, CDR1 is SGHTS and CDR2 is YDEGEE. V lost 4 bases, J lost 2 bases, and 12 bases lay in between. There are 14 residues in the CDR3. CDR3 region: CASSRGSVNYGYTF. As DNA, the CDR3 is TGTGCCAGCAGCCGGGGGTCAGTGAACTATGGCTACACCTTC.

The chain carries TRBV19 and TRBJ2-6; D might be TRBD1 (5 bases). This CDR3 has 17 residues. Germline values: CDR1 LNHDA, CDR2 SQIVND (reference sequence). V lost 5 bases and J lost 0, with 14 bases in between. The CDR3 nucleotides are TGTGCCAGTAGTCTGATGACAGCGAGCTCTGGGGCCAACGTCCTGACTTTC. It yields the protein CASSLMTASSGANVLTF.

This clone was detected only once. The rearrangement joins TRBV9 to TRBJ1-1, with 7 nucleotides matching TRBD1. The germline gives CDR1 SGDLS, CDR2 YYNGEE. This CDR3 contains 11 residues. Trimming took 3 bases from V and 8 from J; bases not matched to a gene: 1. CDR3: CASSGGQEAFF. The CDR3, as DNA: TGTGCCAGCAGCGGGGGACAGGAAGCTTTCTTT.

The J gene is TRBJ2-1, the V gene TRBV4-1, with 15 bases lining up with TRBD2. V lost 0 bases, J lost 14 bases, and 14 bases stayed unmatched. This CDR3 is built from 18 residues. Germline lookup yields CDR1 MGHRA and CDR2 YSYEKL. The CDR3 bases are TGCGCCAGCAGCCAAGACGCCTTGGGACTAGCGGGAGGAGGAGGGAAGTTCTTC. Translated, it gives CASSQDALGLAGGGGKFF.

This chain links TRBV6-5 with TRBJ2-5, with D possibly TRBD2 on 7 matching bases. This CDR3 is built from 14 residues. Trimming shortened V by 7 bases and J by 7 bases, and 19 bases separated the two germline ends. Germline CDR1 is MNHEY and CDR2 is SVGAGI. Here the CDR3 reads CASKRASGGGTQYF. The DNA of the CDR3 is TGTGCCAGCAAACGGGCTAGCGGAGGGGGGACCCAGTACTTC.

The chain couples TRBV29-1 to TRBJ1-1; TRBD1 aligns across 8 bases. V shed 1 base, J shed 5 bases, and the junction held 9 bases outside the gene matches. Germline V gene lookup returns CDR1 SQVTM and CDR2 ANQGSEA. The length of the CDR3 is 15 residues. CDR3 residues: CSVEAQRQGWTEAFF. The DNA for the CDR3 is TGCAGCGTTGAAGCCCAAAGACAGGGGTGGACTGAAGCTTTCTTT.

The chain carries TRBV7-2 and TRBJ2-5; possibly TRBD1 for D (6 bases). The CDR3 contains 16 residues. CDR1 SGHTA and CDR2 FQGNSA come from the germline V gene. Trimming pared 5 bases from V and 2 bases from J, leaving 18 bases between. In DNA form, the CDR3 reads TGTGCCAGCAGCGTCAGTACAGGGTATCCGCAAGAGACCCAGTACTTC. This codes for CASSVSTGYPQETQYF.

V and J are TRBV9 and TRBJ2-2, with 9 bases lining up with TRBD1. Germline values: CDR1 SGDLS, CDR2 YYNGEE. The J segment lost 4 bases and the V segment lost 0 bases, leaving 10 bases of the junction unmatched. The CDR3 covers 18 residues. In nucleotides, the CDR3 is TGTGCCAGCAGCGTAGGAACAGGGGGCAGGTTGGGCACCGGGGAGCTGTTTTTT. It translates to CASSVGTGGRLGTGELFF.

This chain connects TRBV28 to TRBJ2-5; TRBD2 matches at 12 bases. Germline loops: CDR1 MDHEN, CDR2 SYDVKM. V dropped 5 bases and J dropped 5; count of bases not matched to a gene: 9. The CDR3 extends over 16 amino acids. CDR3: CASSAILAGGRETQYF. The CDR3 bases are TGTGCCAGCAGTGCAATACTAGCGGGGGGAAGGGAGACCCAGTACTTC.

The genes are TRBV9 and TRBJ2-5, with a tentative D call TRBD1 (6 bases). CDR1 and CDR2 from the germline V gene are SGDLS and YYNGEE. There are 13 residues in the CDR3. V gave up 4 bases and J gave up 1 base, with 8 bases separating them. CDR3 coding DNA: TGTGCCAGCAGCCGGGACATCCAAGAGACCCAGTACTTC. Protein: CASSRDIQETQYF.

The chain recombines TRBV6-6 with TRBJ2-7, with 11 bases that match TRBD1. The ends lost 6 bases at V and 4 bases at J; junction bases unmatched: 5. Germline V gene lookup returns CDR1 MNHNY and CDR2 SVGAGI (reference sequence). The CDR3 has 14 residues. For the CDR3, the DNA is TGTGCCAGCAGACCGGGACAGGGGGTATACGAGCAGTACTTC. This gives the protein CASRPGQGVYEQYF.